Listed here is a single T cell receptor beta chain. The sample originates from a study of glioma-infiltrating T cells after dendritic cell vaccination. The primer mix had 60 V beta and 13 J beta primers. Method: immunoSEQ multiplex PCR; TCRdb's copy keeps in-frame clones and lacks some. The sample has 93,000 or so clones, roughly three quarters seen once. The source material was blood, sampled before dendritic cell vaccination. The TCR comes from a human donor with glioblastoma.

CDR3 DNA: TGTGCCAGCACCAAGCACAATGAGCAGTTCTTC. Protein product: CASTKHNEQFF. V is TRBV28 and J is TRBJ2-1; D is unresolved. CDR3 length equals 11 residues. Germline V CDR1 and CDR2: MDHEN, SYDVKM. V dropped 7 bases and J dropped 5 bases, with 6 bases sitting between them.